This section outlines one T cell receptor beta chain sequence together with its context. Germline and junction disagree at one end, which may indicate a read error. The data originate from a study of tumor and adjacent non-tumor tissue in lung cancer. A modified ARM-PCR protocol with three rounds of nested PCR amplified TCRbeta. In TCRdb, the multiplex PCR reads were re-called with MiXCR into one record per CDR3 protein. The repertoire has approximately 77,000 distinct CDR3 sequences, roughly 80% of them found once; the top ten carry less than 60%. This CDR3 is 14 amino acids long. Germline CDR1 reads SQVTM; CDR2 reads ANQGSEA. RNA was extracted from bulk tissue without any cell sorting. This non-tumor lung sample came from over 3 cm beyond the tumor edge.

Sequences were obtained from distant non-tumor lung tissue. The chain employs TRBV29-1 and TRBJ2-7, with D perhaps being TRBD1 or TRBD2 (5 bases each). This clonotype originated in a man aged 60 to 69 with non-small cell lung cancer. The CDR3 here is CSVARRQSNYEQYF. The CDR3 DNA sequence: TGTAGCGTAGCCCGGCGACAGAGTAACTACGAGCAGTACTTC.